Listed here are 16 T cell receptor beta chains from one sample, sequenced in a study of blood T cell repertoires in COVID-19. The data were produced by immunoSEQ multiplex PCR, yet TCRdb's version contains in-frame clones alone and is incomplete. The sample comprises about 83,000 clones, about 87% of which are singletons, and 8% rests with the top ten. Sequencing was performed on peripheral blood. The receptors stem from an elderly man with active or convalescent COVID-19.

This chain joins TRBV5-1 and TRBJ1-2, with 8 positions matching TRBD1. Looked up from germline, CDR1 is SGHRS and CDR2 is YFSETQ. The ends lost 5 bases at V and 2 bases at J; junction bases unmatched: 8. There are 15 residues in the CDR3. CDR3: CASREQGGSNYGYTF. The CDR3 region has the DNA TGCGCCAGCAGGGAACAGGGGGGTTCGAACTATGGCTACACCTTC.

The chain uses TRBV27 and TRBJ2-1; D is undetermined. V gave up 6 bases and J gave up 5 bases, with 11 bases separating them. CDR3 size: 13 residues. The V gene's germline CDR1 is MNHEY and CDR2 SMNVEV (reference sequence). The CDR3 reads CASRMYNDNEQFF. CDR3 bases: TGTGCCAGCAGAATGTACAATGACAATGAGCAGTTCTTC.

A single count supports this clone. This chain joins TRBV28 and TRBJ1-4; 9 bases are shared with TRBD1. Unmatched junction bases numbered 6, after V lost 5 bases and J lost 5 bases. The CDR3 loop spans 15 amino acids. The V gene's germline CDR1 is MDHEN and CDR2 SYDVKM. Here the CDR3 reads CASSPSGTGNEKLFF. CDR3 in DNA: TGTGCCAGCAGTCCTTCCGGGACAGGGAATGAAAAACTGTTTTTT.

This clone showed up just once. This chain joins TRBV19 and TRBJ1-1, with TRBD1 matching over 7 bases. Trimming at V came to 3 bases and at J to 0 bases, leaving 4 bases not matched to a gene. From germline, CDR1 is LNHDA and CDR2 SQIVND (reference sequence). This CDR3 has 15 amino acids. CDR3 nucleotide sequence: TGTGCCAGTAGTATTCTTGGGACAGTGAACACTGAAGCTTTCTTT. Encoded protein: CASSILGTVNTEAFF.

This clone has a handful of counts. The rearrangement links TRBV5-8 to TRBJ1-2, with D possibly TRBD1 on 6 matching bases. Looked up from germline, CDR1 is SGHTS and CDR2 is YDEGEE. Trimming removed 5 bases at V and 2 bases at J, with 16 bases between. This CDR3 is built from 15 residues. Here the CDR3 reads CASRRTGTTNYGYTF. CDR3 sequence (DNA): TGTGCCAGCAGACGGACCGGGACAACAAACTATGGCTACACCTTC. Complete variable domain (other parts from reference TRBV5-8 and TRBJ1-2): EAGVTQSPTHLIKTRGQQATLRCSPISGHTSVYWYQQALGLGLQFLLWYDEGEERNRGNFPPRFSGRQFPNYSSELNVNALELEDSALYLCASRRTGTTNYGYTFGSGTRLTVV.

V usage is TRBV2 and J usage is TRBJ1-2, with 9 bases that match TRBD1. In germline, CDR1 is SNHLY, CDR2 FYNNEI. With 6 bases clipped from V and 3 bases from J, the junction kept 17 bases outside the gene matches. This CDR3 has 18 residues. CDR3 amino acids: CASRPSVGTGGNDYGYTF. The CDR3 DNA is TGTGCCAGCAGACCCAGTGTTGGAACAGGGGGCAATGACTATGGCTACACCTTC. The variable domain in full, completed from reference TRBV2 and TRBJ1-2, reads EPEVTQTPSHQVTQMGQEVILRCVPISNHLYFYWYRQILGQKVEFLVSFYNNEISEKSEIFDDQFSVERPDGSNFTLKIRSTKLEDSAMYFCASRPSVGTGGNDYGYTFGSGTRLTVV.

The chain recombines TRBV29-1 with TRBJ1-2; the D gene is possibly TRBD1 (5 bases). Trimming stripped 4 bases from V and 6 bases from J, with 24 bases between. The length of the CDR3 is 16 residues. Germline lookup yields CDR1 SQVTM and CDR2 ANQGSEA. The CDR3 loop is CSVAMSPGRGEDGYTF. CDR3 bases: TGCAGCGTTGCTATGAGTCCGGGACGGGGGGAAGATGGCTACACCTTC.

V and J are TRBV11-2 and TRBJ2-1, with TRBD2 as a possible D gene (5 bases). The germline V gene has CDR1 SGHAT and CDR2 FQNNGV. The CDR3 runs to 14 residues. V was pared by 7 bases and J by 2 bases, with 12 bases between. The CDR3 DNA sequence: TGTGCCAGCAAAGTCGGGGTCCCCTACAATGAGCAGTTCTTC. Protein: CASKVGVPYNEQFF.

The chain employs TRBV19 and TRBJ1-5; no clear D. V was cut by 1 base and J by 7 bases, with 11 bases left in between. The CDR3 runs to 14 residues. Germline CDR1 LNHDA, CDR2 SQIVND (reference sequence). In DNA form, the CDR3 reads TGTGCCAGTAGTATAGGGCTTCGTTTCCAGCCCCAGCATTTT. It encodes CASSIGLRFQPQHF.

This chain uses TRBV19 with TRBJ1-2, with D perhaps TRBD1 (5 bases). V dropped 3 bases and J dropped 7 bases, with 9 bases sitting between them. This CDR3 contains 12 residues. CDR1 is LNHDA and CDR2 is SQIVND in the germline V gene (reference sequence). The CDR3 sequence: CASSIGDSGYTF. CDR3 nucleotides: TGTGCCAGTAGTATTGGGGACTCTGGCTACACCTTC.

The rearrangement joins TRBV5-4 to TRBJ2-4; 10 bases are shared with TRBD1. Germline CDR1 reads SGHNT; CDR2 reads YYREEE (reference sequence). Trimming at V came to 4 bases and at J to 2 bases, leaving 3 bases not matched to a gene. The CDR3 is made up of 15 amino acids. The CDR3 DNA reads as TGTGCCAGCAGCCCGGGACAGGGGACCAAAAACATTCAGTACTTC. This sequence encodes CASSPGQGTKNIQYF. Variable domain in full (rest from reference TRBV5-4 and TRBJ2-4): ETGVTQSPTHLIKTRGQQVTLRCSSQSGHNTVSWYQQALGQGPQFIFQYYREEENGRGNFPPRFSGLQFPNYSSELNVNALELDDSALYLCASSPGQGTKNIQYFGAGTRLSVL.

This chain joins TRBV30 and TRBJ1-1, with D hard to call. This CDR3 region has 13 residues. V lost 3 bases and J 5 bases, leaving 13 bases between the germline ends. CDR1 is GTSNPN and CDR2 is SVGIG in the germline V gene (reference sequence). CDR3 DNA sequence: TGTGCCTGGAGGGGCTTACCCGAAACTGAAGCTTTCTTT. Translating gives CAWRGLPETEAFF.

The CDR3 is CASSLITRMNTEAFF. CDR3 coding DNA: TGTGCCAGCAGTTTAATAACAAGAATGAACACTGAAGCTTTCTTT. V is TRBV28 and J is TRBJ1-1; unclear D gene. The CDR3 extends over 15 amino acids. V was pared by 2 bases and J by 0 bases, with 10 bases between. Germline V CDR1 and CDR2: MDHEN, SYDVKM.

The rearrangement joins TRBV28 to TRBJ1-1; D is uncertain. Trimming pared 7 bases from V and 7 bases from J, leaving 19 bases between. Germline V gene sequence: CDR1 MDHEN, CDR2 SYDVKM. The CDR3 consists of 14 residues. The CDR3 DNA reads TGTGCCAGCACTCGGCCCGGGAATCGTATTGAAGCTTTCTTT. Translated, it gives CASTRPGNRIEAFF.

The chain links TRBV29-1 to TRBJ1-2; 9 nucleotides align to TRBD1. This CDR3 has 12 residues. The J segment lost 6 bases and the V segment lost 7 bases, leaving 6 bases of the junction unmatched. Germline CDR1 reads SQVTM; CDR2 reads ANQGSEA. CDR3 sequence: CSAGQGRNGYTF. CDR3 sequence (DNA): TGCAGCGCAGGACAGGGGAGGAATGGCTACACCTTC.

CDR3 in amino acids: CASSLTGASGGGDTQYF. The CDR3 DNA is TGTGCCAGCAGCTTAACTGGGGCTAGCGGGGGCGGGGATACGCAGTATTTT. The chain recombines TRBV7-3 with TRBJ2-3; 10 bases agree with TRBD2. This CDR3 contains 17 residues. CDR1 is SGHTA and CDR2 is FQGTGA in the germline V gene. V shed 0 bases and J 6 bases; nucleotides not matched to a gene: 9.